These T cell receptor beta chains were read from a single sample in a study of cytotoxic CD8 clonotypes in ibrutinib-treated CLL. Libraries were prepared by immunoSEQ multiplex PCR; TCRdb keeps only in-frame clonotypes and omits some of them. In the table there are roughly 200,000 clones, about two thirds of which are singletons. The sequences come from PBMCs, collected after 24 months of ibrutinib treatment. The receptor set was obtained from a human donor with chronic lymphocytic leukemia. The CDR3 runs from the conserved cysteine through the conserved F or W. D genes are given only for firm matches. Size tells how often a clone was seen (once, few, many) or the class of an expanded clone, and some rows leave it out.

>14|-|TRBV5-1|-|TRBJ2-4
CASSDPGAENIQYF
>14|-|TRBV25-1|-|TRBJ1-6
CASSDGKDNSPLHF
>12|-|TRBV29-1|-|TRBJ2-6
CSGYSGANVLTF
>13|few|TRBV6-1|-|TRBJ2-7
CASSMTDGGEQYF
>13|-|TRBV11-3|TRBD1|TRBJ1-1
CASSYRGSTEAFF
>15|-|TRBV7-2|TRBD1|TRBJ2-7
CASSPRQGASGEQYF
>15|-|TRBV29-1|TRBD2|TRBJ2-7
CSVLSSGRSLYEQYF
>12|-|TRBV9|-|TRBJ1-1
CASRNRNTEAFF
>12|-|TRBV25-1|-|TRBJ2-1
CASSGIAHEQFF
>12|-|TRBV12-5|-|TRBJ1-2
CASGFSRGGYTF
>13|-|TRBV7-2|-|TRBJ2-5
CASSFLMEETQYF
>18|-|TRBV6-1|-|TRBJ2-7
CASSERAQGGFVFYEQYF
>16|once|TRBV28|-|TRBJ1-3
CASSLYTVSSGNTIYF
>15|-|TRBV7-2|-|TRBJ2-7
CASSPWGSGSYEQYF
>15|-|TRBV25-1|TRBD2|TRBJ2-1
CASSDLAGIYNEQFF
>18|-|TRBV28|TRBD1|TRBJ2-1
CASSLSHPGQGAYNEQFF
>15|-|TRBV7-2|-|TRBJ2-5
CASSSDWVSRETQYF
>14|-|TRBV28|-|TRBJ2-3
CASSTAGFTDTQYF
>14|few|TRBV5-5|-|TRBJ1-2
CASGAVAGPRGYTF
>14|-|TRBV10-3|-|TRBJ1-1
CAISESSGITEAFF
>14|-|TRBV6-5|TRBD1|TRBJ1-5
CASSRGQGDQPQHF
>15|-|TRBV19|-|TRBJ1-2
CASSQAGTRDYGYTF
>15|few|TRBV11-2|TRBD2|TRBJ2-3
CASSSPGLAGDTQYF
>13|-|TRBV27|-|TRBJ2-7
CASSLGTLYEQYF
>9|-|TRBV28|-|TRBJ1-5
CASGRAQHF
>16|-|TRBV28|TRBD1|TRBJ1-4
CASSLVTGGTNEKLFF
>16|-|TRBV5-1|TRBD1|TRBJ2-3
CASSTGQVMSTDTQYF
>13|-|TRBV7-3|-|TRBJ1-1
CASSPQRGTEAFF
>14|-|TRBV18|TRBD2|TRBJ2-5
CASSLTSGGETQYF
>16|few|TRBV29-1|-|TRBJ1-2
CSVAKLGTPTNYGYTF
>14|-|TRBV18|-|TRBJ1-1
CASSPLGRVSEAFF
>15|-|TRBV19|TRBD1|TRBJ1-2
CASSPGQGGFYGYTF
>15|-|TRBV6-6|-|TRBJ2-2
CASNRDSSNTGELFF
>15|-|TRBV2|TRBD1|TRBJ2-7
CASSLGQGKNYEQYF
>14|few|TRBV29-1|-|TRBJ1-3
CSVLQDSDGDTIYF
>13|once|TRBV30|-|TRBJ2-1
CAWSVFRLAWKFF
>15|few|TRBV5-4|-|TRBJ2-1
CASSLLGADANEQFF
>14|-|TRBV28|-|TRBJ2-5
CASSDLARGETQYF
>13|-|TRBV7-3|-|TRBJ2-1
CASSLNRDNEQFF
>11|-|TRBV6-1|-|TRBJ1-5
CASSYPQPQHF
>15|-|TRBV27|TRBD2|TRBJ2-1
CASSLIAGVHNEQFF
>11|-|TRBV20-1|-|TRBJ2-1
CSAVILNEQFF
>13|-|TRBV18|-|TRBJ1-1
CASSQGVDTEAFF
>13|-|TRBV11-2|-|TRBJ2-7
CASSFDVFYEQYF
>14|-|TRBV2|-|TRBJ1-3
CASSRVTSGNTIYF
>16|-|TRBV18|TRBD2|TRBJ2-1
CASSPAGEGSYNEQFF
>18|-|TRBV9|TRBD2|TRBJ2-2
CASSVASVGHGRTGELFF
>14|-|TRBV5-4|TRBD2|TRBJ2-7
CASSLAGGTYEQYF
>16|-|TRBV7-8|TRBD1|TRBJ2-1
CASSLVGTGAYNEQFF
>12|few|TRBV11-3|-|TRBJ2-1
CASSRTVNEQFF
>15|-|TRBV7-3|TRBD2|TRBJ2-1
CASSPLAGEYNEQFF
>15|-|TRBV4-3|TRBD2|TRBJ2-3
CASSRLAGARDTQYF
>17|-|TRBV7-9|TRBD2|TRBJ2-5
CASSRRGGLAGKETQYF